These T cell receptor beta chains were read from a single sample in a study of T cell responses to AZD1222 COVID-19 vaccine. Using immunoSEQ multiplex PCR, the repertoire was profiled, and TCRdb retains in-frame clones only, with some absent. The table shows tens of thousands of clones, with roughly 90% occurring only once. The source material was peripheral blood, sampled 28 days after the second AZD1222 dose. The receptors were sampled from an adult who received the AZD1222 COVID-19 vaccine. The CDR3 runs from the conserved cysteine through the conserved F or W. The D gene is left open where the match is weak. Expanded clones get a size class; other rows say once, few or many, or leave the size out.

j_call	clone_size	v_call	d_call	cdr3_nt	cdr3_aa
TRBJ2-5	-	TRBV12-5	-	TGTGCTAGTGGTTTGGGTCAGACTAGTTCCGAGACCCAGTACTTC	CASGLGQTSSETQYF
TRBJ2-5	-	TRBV7-2	TRBD2	TGTGCCAGCAGCTTAGAGCGGGGTGTACAAGAGACCCAGTACTTC	CASSLERGVQETQYF
TRBJ1-4	-	TRBV30	-	TGTGCCTGGAGTCCCTCTCAGGAAAAACTGTTTTTT	CAWSPSQEKLFF
TRBJ1-1	-	TRBV9	-	TGTGCCAGCAGCGTAGGGGACAACACTGAAGCTTTCTTT	CASSVGDNTEAFF
TRBJ1-1	-	TRBV9	TRBD1	TGTGCCAGCAGCGTAGGAGGGAGGGGGCCCGGCACTGAAGCTTTCTTT	CASSVGGRGPGTEAFF
TRBJ2-7	-	TRBV28	TRBD2	TGTGCCAGCAGGGCTAGCGGGGTACTTCGTCAGCAGTACTTC	CASRASGVLRQQYF
TRBJ1-4	-	TRBV7-2	-	TGTGCCAGCAGCTTAGGAGGGGGGGGTGAAAAACTGTTTTTT	CASSLGGGGEKLFF
TRBJ2-1	-	TRBV7-5	-	TGTGTCAGAAGCTTAGCGCTGGTGGGTGAGCAGTTCTTC	CVRSLALVGEQFF
TRBJ2-7	-	TRBV28	TRBD2	TGTGCCAGCAGTTCAGGGGGACTAGCGGGAGACGAGCAGTACTTC	CASSSGGLAGDEQYF
TRBJ2-7	-	TRBV7-6	TRBD2	TGTGCCAGCAGACCCGTTTCAGGGACTAGCGGGAGTTTAACCTACGAGCAGTACTTC	CASRPVSGTSGSLTYEQYF
TRBJ1-1	-	TRBV2	-	TGTGCCAGCAGTAAAGACAGACTCGAGGAAGCTTTCTTT	CASSKDRLEEAFF
TRBJ1-5	-	TRBV28	-	TGTGCCAGCAGTTCTCCCCGAGGGTTCGATCAGCCCCAGCATTTT	CASSSPRGFDQPQHF
TRBJ2-7	once	TRBV30	-	TGTGCCTGGAGTGCGAACCGGATCTACGAGCAGTACTTC	CAWSANRIYEQYF
TRBJ2-3	-	TRBV19	TRBD2	TGTGCCAGTAGAAAGACTAGCGGCCTCACAGATACGCAGTATTTT	CASRKTSGLTDTQYF
TRBJ2-7	-	TRBV2	-	TGTGCCAGCAACTCCCACTACGAGCAGTACTTC	CASNSHYEQYF
TRBJ1-3	-	TRBV7-9	-	TGTGCCAGCAGCGCTCCGACAAGCCGCTCTGGAAACACCATATATTTT	CASSAPTSRSGNTIYF
TRBJ1-1	-	TRBV28	-	TGTGCCAGCAGCCCTGGGGGGAGTGGCACTGAAGCTTTCTTT	CASSPGGSGTEAFF
TRBJ2-7	few	TRBV5-1	-	TGCGCCAGCAGCTCGGACACGACCTACGAGCAGTACTTC	CASSSDTTYEQYF
TRBJ2-2	-	TRBV7-9	-	TGTGCCAGCAGTTACGCGGGGATTAGGAGGGGCACCGGGGAGCTGTTTTTT	CASSYAGIRRGTGELFF
TRBJ2-3	-	TRBV4-2	-	TGTGCCAGCAGCCAAGATCCCGGGAGCCCCACAGATACGCAGTATTTT	CASSQDPGSPTDTQYF
TRBJ1-5	once	TRBV2	-	TGTGCCAGCAGATGGAGTAGCAATCAGCCCCAGCATTTT	CASRWSSNQPQHF
TRBJ1-6	-	TRBV28	-	TGTGCCAGCACCCCCGGTGGGCGCGATAATTCACCCCTCCACTTT	CASTPGGRDNSPLHF
TRBJ2-7	-	TRBV18	-	TGTGCCAGCTCACCACCGCCCGGTTACGAGCAGTACTTC	CASSPPPGYEQYF
TRBJ2-2	-	TRBV5-1	TRBD2	TGCGCCAGCAGCTTGGAACTAGCGGGGGCGAACACCGGGGAGCTGTTTTTT	CASSLELAGANTGELFF